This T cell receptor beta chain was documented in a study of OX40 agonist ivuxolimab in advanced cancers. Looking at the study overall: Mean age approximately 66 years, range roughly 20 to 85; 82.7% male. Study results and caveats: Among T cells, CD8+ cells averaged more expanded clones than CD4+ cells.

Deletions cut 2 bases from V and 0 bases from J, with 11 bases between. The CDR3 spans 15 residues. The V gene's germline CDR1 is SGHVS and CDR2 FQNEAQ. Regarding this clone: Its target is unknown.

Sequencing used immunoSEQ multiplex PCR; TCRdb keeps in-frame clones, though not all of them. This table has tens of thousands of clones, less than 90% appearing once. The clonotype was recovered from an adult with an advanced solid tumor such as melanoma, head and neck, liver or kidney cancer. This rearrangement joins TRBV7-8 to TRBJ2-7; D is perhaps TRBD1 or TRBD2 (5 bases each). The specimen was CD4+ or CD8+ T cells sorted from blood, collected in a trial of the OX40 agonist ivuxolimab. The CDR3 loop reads CASSLMRGYSYEQYF. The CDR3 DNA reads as TGTGCCAGCAGCTTAATGAGGGGCTACTCCTACGAGCAGTACTTC.